These 20 T cell receptor beta chains were sequenced from one sample in a study of regulatory T cells in long-lasting Graves disease. Time point in this sample: newly diagnosed GD, antithyroid drugs for less than 3 months. From RNA extracted from PBMCs, the TCR library was made. Construction of the TCR beta libraries employed iRepertoire HTBI primers in conjunction with Arm-PCR of CDR3 regions. TCRdb reprocessed the multiplex PCR reads via MiXCR and lists one record per CDR3 protein. Among about 620,000 distinct CDR3 sequences listed, approximately 15% were seen once. The data were also submitted as part of a second study, on T cells in Graves' hyperthyroidism and ophthalmopathy.

The specimen comprised peripheral blood mononuclear cells (PBMCs), sampled at new diagnosis, from a patient treated with antithyroid drugs. The receptors stem from a woman in her twenties or thirties with Graves disease.

The chain couples TRBV29-1 to TRBJ1-1, with D unclear. V lost 5 bases and J lost 2, with 12 bases in between. This CDR3 region has 13 residues. The germline CDR1 and CDR2 sequences are SQVTM and ANQGSEA. CDR3 nucleotides: TGCAGCGTTCGGGCCCGGGGAAACACTGAAGCTTTCTTT. Its translation is CSVRARGNTEAFF.

This clonotype showed up many times. The chain links TRBV28 to TRBJ1-1; tentatively, D is TRBD1 (6 bases). From germline, CDR1 is MDHEN and CDR2 SYDVKM. The V end was cut by 10 bases, the J end by 1 base, with 16 bases between. This CDR3 is built from 14 residues. The chain's CDR3 is CATRGGAGNTEAFF. The CDR3 DNA reads as TGTGCCACCCGTGGGGGCGCGGGGAACACTGAAGCTTTCTTT.

This clonotype showed up just a few times. The rearrangement links TRBV7-2 to TRBJ1-2; perhaps TRBD1 as D (5 bases). There are 15 residues in the CDR3. Germline assignment: CDR1 SGHTA and CDR2 FQGNSA. Trimming stripped 7 bases from V and 3 bases from J, with 18 bases between. Here the CDR3 reads CASTPRGDWDYGYTF. The CDR3, as DNA: TGTGCCAGCACCCCGCGGGGGGATTGGGACTATGGCTACACCTTC.

The J gene is TRBJ2-7, the V gene TRBV20-1; 8 positions agree with TRBD2. The germline V gene encodes CDR1 DFQATT and CDR2 SNEGSKA (reference sequence). The CDR3 has 12 residues. V was clipped by 6 bases and J by 4 bases; unmatched bases: 5. The CDR3 DNA reads as TGCAGTGCCAGCGGGGGTGGGTACGAGCAGTACTTC. It specifies CSASGGGYEQYF.

The table lists this clonotype with a count of one. This may stem from a read error, because a much larger clone lies one nucleotide away. This chain links TRBV28 with TRBJ2-7; the D is unclear. CDR3 size: 15 residues. With 7 bases removed from V and 2 bases from J, the gap between germline ends came to 18 bases. In germline, CDR1 is MDHEN, CDR2 SYDVKM. CDR3 sequence reads: CASKAGSRRAYEQYF. CDR3 coding DNA: TGTGCCAGCAAGGCCGGGTCCAGACGTGCCTACGAGCAGTACTTC. Supplemented by reference TRBV28 and TRBJ2-7, the full variable domain reads DVKVTQSSRYLVKRTGEKVFLECVQDMDHENMFWYRQDPGLGLRLIYFSYDVKMKEKGDIPEGYSVSREKKERFSLILESASTNQTSMYLCASKAGSRRAYEQYFGPGTRLTVT.

This clonotype appeared many times. The chain recombines TRBV4-1 with TRBJ1-4; weak D call: TRBD1 (6 bases). V lost 5 bases, J lost 0 bases, and 10 bases lay in between. This CDR3 contains 15 residues. The germline CDR1 and CDR2 sequences are MGHRA and YSYEKL. The CDR3 DNA is TGCGCCAGCAGCGGCCGACAGGCAACTAATGAAAAACTGTTTTTT. This encodes CASSGRQATNEKLFF.

This clonotype was seen many times. The chain employs TRBV12-3 or TRBV12-4 and TRBJ1-5; D is unresolved. Trimming took 5 bases from V and 11 from J, leaving 16 bases between them. The CDR3 extends over 13 amino acids. CDR3 residues: CASSLDGGEAQHF. In nucleotides, the CDR3 is TGTGCCAGCAGTCTTGACGGCGGGGAAGCCCAGCATTTT.

This clonotype was seen ten or more times. The V and J genes are TRBV28 and TRBJ1-1; D is ambiguous. Per germline, CDR1 MDHEN and CDR2 SYDVKM. The V end was cut by 9 bases, the J end by 1 base, with 15 bases between. The CDR3 covers 14 residues. Here the CDR3 reads CASPGPGRNTEAFF. The CDR3 DNA follows: TGTGCCAGTCCGGGCCCGGGTCGGAACACTGAAGCTTTCTTT. The whole variable domain, remainder taken from reference TRBV28 and TRBJ1-1, is DVKVTQSSRYLVKRTGEKVFLECVQDMDHENMFWYRQDPGLGLRLIYFSYDVKMKEKGDIPEGYSVSREKKERFSLILESASTNQTSMYLCASPGPGRNTEAFFGQGTRLTVV.

V is TRBV7-2 and J is TRBJ2-3; D is uncertain. CDR1 is SGHTA and CDR2 is FQGNSA in the germline V gene. The CDR3 covers 14 residues. V lost 5 bases and J 5 bases, leaving 14 bases between the germline ends. Here the CDR3 DNA reads TGTGCCAGCAGCACCCAGACCCGTTTAGATACGCAGTATTTT. As protein: CASSTQTRLDTQYF.

The rearrangement joins TRBV27 to TRBJ2-7, with 8 bases lining up with TRBD1. The trim removed 7 bases at V and 5 bases at J, leaving 13 bases unmatched. Germline V lookup: CDR1 MNHEY, CDR2 SMNVEV (reference sequence). This CDR3 region has 15 residues. For the CDR3, the DNA is TGTGCCAGCACCGCAGGGGGCAAGGGTGGAAACGAGCAGTACTTC. It encodes CASTAGGKGGNEQYF.

The table lists this clonotype with a few counts. This chain joins TRBV6-2 or TRBV6-3 and TRBJ2-1, with 12 bases fitting TRBD2. Germline CDR1 is MNHEY and CDR2 is SVGEGT. V shed 8 bases, J shed 2 bases, and the junction held 4 bases outside the gene matches. This CDR3 region has 15 residues. The DNA of the CDR3 is TGTGCCAGCCGTCTAGCGGGAGGGCCCTACAATGAGCAGTTCTTC. Its protein is CASRLAGGPYNEQFF.

This clonotype was detected many times. The chain recombines TRBV6-2 or TRBV6-3 with TRBJ2-5; D unresolved. Germline CDR1 MNHEY, CDR2 SVGEGT. V shed 6 bases and J shed 1 base, with 15 bases lying between them. The CDR3 is 15 amino acids. The CDR3 DNA sequence: TGTGCCAGCAGGAGATGGACGGAATCCCAAGAGACCCAGTACTTC. It is translated as CASRRWTESQETQYF.

This clonotype was observed at least ten times. J is TRBJ1-5 and V is TRBV20-1, with D possibly matching TRBD1 (6 bases). The CDR3 has 17 amino acids. Trimming took 1 base from V and 0 from J, leaving 16 bases between them. CDR1 and CDR2 from the germline V gene are DFQATT and SNEGSKA (reference sequence). The CDR3 coding sequence is TGCAGTGCTAGAGCTCGGCAGGGGCTCTATAGCAATCAGCCCCAGCATTTT. Translating gives CSARARQGLYSNQPQHF.

This clonotype was picked up many times. V gene TRBV5-5 combines with J gene TRBJ1-6; D call uncertain. The CDR3 covers 14 residues. CDR1 is SGHKS and CDR2 is YYEKEE in the germline V gene (reference sequence). Trimming cost V 3 bases and J 8 bases, with 12 bases left between them. The CDR3 sequence is CASSSQLGDSPLHF. The CDR3 DNA sequence: TGTGCCAGCAGCTCACAGCTAGGAGATTCACCCCTCCACTTT.

This clonotype was found many times. The chain links TRBV6-9 to TRBJ2-1, with a possible D match to TRBD2 (6 bases). The germline V gene encodes CDR1 MNHGY and CDR2 SVAAGI. The CDR3 is 16 residues long. V lost 3 bases and J 8 bases, leaving 20 bases between the germline ends. The CDR3 is CASSYGRGTSRDEQFF. CDR3 DNA: TGTGCCAGCAGTTACGGGAGAGGGACCTCCCGGGATGAGCAGTTCTTC.

This clonotype appeared many times. This chain connects TRBV29-1 to TRBJ2-3, with 11 nucleotides matching TRBD2. The CDR3 runs 14 residues. Trimming removed 6 bases from V and 3 bases from J; junction bases left unmatched: 5. CDR1 is SQVTM and CDR2 is ANQGSEA in the germline V gene. Here the CDR3 reads CSVSPSGRTDTQYF. The CDR3 bases are TGCAGCGTCTCCCCTAGCGGGAGGACAGATACGCAGTATTTT.

The chain recombines TRBV3-1 with TRBJ2-1; D possibly corresponds to TRBD1 (5 bases). This CDR3 is 14 amino acids long. Germline V lookup: CDR1 LGHDT, CDR2 YNNKEL (reference sequence). V dropped 4 bases and J dropped 8 bases, with 15 bases sitting between them. The CDR3 nucleotides are TGTGCCAGCAGCCGCGGACACGCGTCCGATGAGCAGTTCTTC. Protein sequence: CASSRGHASDEQFF.

The V and J genes are TRBV7-6 and TRBJ2-3, with 8 bases fitting TRBD2. The CDR3 totals 16 residues. In germline, CDR1 is SGHVS, CDR2 FNYEAQ. The trim removed 3 bases at V and 4 bases at J, leaving 9 bases unmatched. CDR3 amino acids: CASSFRAGEVADTQYF. As DNA, the CDR3 is TGTGCCAGCAGCTTCCGAGCGGGAGAGGTAGCAGATACGCAGTATTTT.

In its sample, this clonotype was seen a few times. The CDR3 sequence is CASSLVWDPASSALHF. The CDR3 DNA is TGTGCCAGCAGTTTAGTTTGGGACCCAGCATCTTCGGCCCTCCACTTT. This chain uses TRBV28 with TRBJ1-6, with D perhaps TRBD1 (5 bases). Germline V CDR1 and CDR2: MDHEN, SYDVKM. This CDR3 spans 16 amino acids. The V end was cut by 2 bases, the J end by 14 bases, with 22 bases between.

In this sample, this clonotype turned up many times. This chain connects TRBV7-9 to TRBJ2-1; D is unclear. The CDR3 has 14 amino acids. Germline V CDR1 and CDR2: SEHNR, FQNEAQ (reference sequence). Trimming took 0 bases from V and 2 from J, leaving 5 bases between them. CDR3 nucleotide sequence: TGTGCCAGCAGCTTAGCCCAGACCTACAATGAGCAGTTCTTC. Translated: CASSLAQTYNEQFF.